This T cell receptor (beta chain) was documented in a study of molecular identifiers for immune sequencing clone quantification. Listed TCR primers and previously described methods were used for bulk TCR libraries. Each CDR3 protein gets one entry after TCRdb re-called the PCR reads with MiXCR. The sample includes under 800,000 distinct CDR3 sequences, around 25% of them seen just once. This CDR3 contains 18 residues. V shed 5 bases, J shed 5 bases, and the junction held 17 bases outside the gene matches. Germline V lookup: CDR1 SEHNR, CDR2 FQNEAQ (reference sequence). The source is a human donor in good health. Some libraries in this study had Jurkat cell RNA spiked in. The rearrangement uses TRBV7-9 and TRBJ2-2; the match to TRBD1 covers 7 bases. The specimen sequenced was naive CD8+ T cells from blood, with Jurkat cell RNA spiked in. Documented subset: FACS-sorted CD8+CD4-CCR7+CD45RA+ naive T cells. The chain's CDR3 is CASSGPGQATTKTGELFF. In nucleotides, the CDR3 is TGTGCCAGCAGCGGACCTGGACAGGCGACTACAAAAACCGGGGAGCTGTTTTTT.